A single sample is the source of the 2 T cell receptor beta chains below, sequenced in a study of monozygotic twins with inflammatory bowel disease. TCRdb derives one entry per CDR3 protein from the 5' RACE reads, leaving out DNA. The listing contains 400,000 to 500,000 distinct CDR3 sequences. The source material was blood. These receptors were taken from a human donor with ulcerative colitis or Crohn's disease, or a healthy co-twin of an affected twin (not recorded which).

The chain couples TRBV12-3 or TRBV12-4 to TRBJ1-1; absent DNA, TCRdb's TRBD1 call cannot be checked. This CDR3 is 15 amino acids long. The CDR3 sequence: CASRHPGTPRTEAFF.

The chain combines TRBV5-1 with TRBJ2-2. Germline assignment: CDR1 SGHRS and CDR2 YFSETQ. The CDR3 has 13 amino acids. CDR3 residues: CASSLVMDRELFF.